Each of the 27 T cell receptor beta chains below was sequenced from the same sample in a study of T cells after yellow fever vaccination. Each CDR3 protein gets one entry after TCRdb re-called the 5' RACE reads with MiXCR. The data show some 320,000 distinct CDR3 sequences, with less than 9.5% seen just once and about 3.5% held by the top ten. The sequencing here drew on CD4+ T cells sorted from PBMCs, taken 5 days after the yellow fever booster vaccination. These receptors were collected from a man between 18 and 29 years old who received the YFV17D yellow fever vaccine.

The genes are TRBV7-2 and TRBJ2-1, with 10 bases that match TRBD2. This CDR3 has 16 amino acids. The V and J ends lost 2 bases and 10 bases, in that order; junction bases with no gene match: 11. Germline V lookup: CDR1 SGHTA, CDR2 FQGNSA. The CDR3 DNA reads as TGTGCCAGCAGCTTATCTGCTAGCGGGGGACTCTACGAGCAGTTCTTC. Translation: CASSLSASGGLYEQFF.

This clonotype was detected a few times. The rearrangement links TRBV15 to TRBJ1-5, with D perhaps TRBD1 (6 bases). This CDR3 comprises 16 residues. Germline CDR1 LNHNV, CDR2 YYDKDF (reference sequence). The germline V and J ends were trimmed by 0 bases and 9 bases, with 18 bases remaining between them. DNA for the CDR3: TGTGCCACCAGCAGAGAAATGGGGGCGGTCAAACGGCCCCAGCATTTT. It translates to CATSREMGAVKRPQHF.

V and J are TRBV7-3 and TRBJ1-1, with D tentatively TRBD1 (5 bases). V lost 4 bases to trimming and J lost 3 bases, with 12 bases between them. The CDR3 spans 14 residues. The germline V gene encodes CDR1 SGHTA and CDR2 FQGTGA. In nucleotides, the CDR3 is TGTGCCAGCAGCTCCCAGATAGGGGACACTGAAGCTTTCTTT. Translation gives CASSSQIGDTEAFF.

About this clonotype itself: A much larger clone lies a single base off, so this may be a read error. CDR3 region: CVSSFRTGVTEAFF. DNA for the CDR3: TGTGTCAGCAGCTTTCGGACAGGGGTCACTGAAGCTTTCTTT. This chain uses TRBV5-6 with TRBJ1-1; 9 bases are shared with TRBD1. This CDR3 comprises 14 residues. Germline assignment: CDR1 SGHDT and CDR2 YYEEEE. Supplemented by reference TRBV5-6 and TRBJ1-1, the full variable domain reads DAGVTQSPTHLIKTRGQQVTLRCSPKSGHDTVSWYQQALGQGPQFIFQYYEEEERQRGNFPDRFSGHQFPNYSSELNVNALLLGDSALYLCVSSFRTGVTEAFFGQGTRLTVV.

A few counts support this clonotype. This CDR3 is CGVSSVDTQYF. For the CDR3, the DNA is TGCGGGGTGTCTAGCGTGGATACGCAGTATTTT. This sequence joins TRBV29-1 and TRBJ2-3; D perhaps matches TRBD2 (6 bases). Germline CDR1 and CDR2: SQVTM and ANQGSEA. This CDR3 spans 11 amino acids.

The chain is built from TRBV20-1 and TRBJ2-5, with D perhaps TRBD1 or TRBD2 (5 bases each). This CDR3 is 13 amino acids long. Trimming removed 4 bases from V and 5 bases from J, with 14 bases in between. CDR1 and CDR2 from the germline V gene are DFQATT and SNEGSKA (reference sequence). The CDR3 loop is CSAILRGPETQYF. DNA of the CDR3: TGCAGTGCTATTCTCCGGGGACCGGAGACCCAGTACTTC.

V and J are TRBV5-4 and TRBJ1-1; 8 nucleotides agree with TRBD1. Unmatched junction bases numbered 4, after V lost 5 bases and J lost 1 base. The CDR3 has 14 residues. In germline, CDR1 is SGHNT, CDR2 YYREEE (reference sequence). The CDR3 protein is CASRKDRANTEAFF. The DNA for the CDR3 is TGTGCCAGCAGGAAGGACAGGGCGAACACTGAAGCTTTCTTT. Full variable domain (rest looked up from reference TRBV5-4 and TRBJ1-1): ETGVTQSPTHLIKTRGQQVTLRCSSQSGHNTVSWYQQALGQGPQFIFQYYREEENGRGNFPPRFSGLQFPNYSSELNVNALELDDSALYLCASRKDRANTEAFFGQGTRLTVV.

This clonotype came up once. The chain links TRBV5-6 to TRBJ2-3; a weak D match, TRBD1 (6 bases). The CDR3 runs 16 residues. V dropped 0 bases and J dropped 0 bases, with 11 bases sitting between them. Germline V lookup: CDR1 SGHDT, CDR2 YYEEEE. The CDR3 nucleotides are TGTGCCAGCAGCTTGGGACAGGCGGTAAGCACAGATACGCAGTATTTT. It is translated as CASSLGQAVSTDTQYF.

The J gene is TRBJ1-5, the V gene TRBV5-5; no definite D call. The germline V gene has CDR1 SGHKS and CDR2 YYEKEE (reference sequence). Trimming removed 0 bases from V and 11 bases from J, with 15 bases in between. The CDR3 sequence is 14 residues long. The CDR3 loop reads CASSLVRGGLAQHF. The CDR3 coding sequence is TGTGCCAGCAGCTTGGTTCGAGGTGGTTTGGCCCAGCATTTT.

The CDR3 protein is CASSLNWRRGNTEAFF. For the CDR3, the DNA is TGCGCCAGCAGCTTGAATTGGAGGCGAGGGAACACTGAAGCTTTCTTT. The chain employs TRBV5-1 and TRBJ1-1, with D uncertain. V lost 1 base, J lost 1 base, and 14 bases lay in between. Germline values: CDR1 SGHRS, CDR2 YFSETQ. The CDR3 has 16 amino acids. The whole variable domain, filled in from reference TRBV5-1 and TRBJ1-1, reads KAGVTQTPRYLIKTRGQQVTLSCSPISGHRSVSWYQQTPGQGLQFLFEYFSETQRNKGNFPGRFSGRQFSNSRSEMNVSTLELGDSALYLCASSLNWRRGNTEAFFGQGTRLTVV.

This clonotype was counted at least ten times. The rearrangement joins TRBV9 to TRBJ1-5; weak D call: TRBD1 (5 bases). V was clipped by 3 bases and J by 7 bases, with 11 bases between them. The CDR3 has 13 amino acids. Germline lookup yields CDR1 SGDLS and CDR2 YYNGEE. CDR3 in amino acids: CASSGGVGQPQHF. As DNA, the CDR3 is TGTGCCAGCAGCGGAGGGGTGGGGCAGCCCCAGCATTTT.

In this sample, this clonotype turned up many times. V gene TRBV5-1 combines with J gene TRBJ1-2, with unresolved D. Trimming stripped 4 bases from V and 5 bases from J, with 9 bases between. The CDR3 has 12 residues. Per the germline V gene, CDR1 is SGHRS and CDR2 is YFSETQ. The CDR3 sequence is CASSGGGYGYTF. The CDR3 DNA is TGCGCCAGCAGCGGTGGAGGTTATGGCTACACCTTC.

The chain is built from TRBV7-2 and TRBJ2-1, with unresolved D. Trimming shortened V by 5 bases and J by 11 bases, and 16 bases separated the two germline ends. CDR3 length: 13 residues. CDR1 and CDR2 (germline): SGHTA, FQGNSA. CDR3 nucleotides: TGTGCCAGCAGCACCAGAACCTCCCACCAGCAGTTCTTC. This gives the protein CASSTRTSHQQFF.

This clonotype was counted only a few times. The V gene is TRBV12-5, the J gene TRBJ1-1; 8 bases are a match to TRBD1. V lost 6 bases and J lost 4; bases outside the gene matches: 7. This CDR3 contains 14 residues. Germline V gene data show CDR1 as LGHNT and CDR2 as FRNRAP. Written as DNA, the CDR3 is TGTGCTAGTGGCCTCCTGACAGGGGCCACTGAAGCTTTCTTT. Translation gives CASGLLTGATEAFF.

This clonotype appeared a few times. The chain combines TRBV20-1 with TRBJ1-1, with D possibly being TRBD1 (5 bases). Between the trimmed V and J ends, which lost 3 bases and 0 bases, there was a span of 11 bases. Germline values: CDR1 DFQATT, CDR2 SNEGSKA (reference sequence). This CDR3 spans 14 amino acids. This chain's CDR3 is CSARDGGMNTEAFF. The CDR3 DNA sequence: TGCAGTGCTAGGGACGGGGGGATGAACACTGAAGCTTTCTTT.

The chain is built from TRBV3-1 and TRBJ1-3; no reliable D call. Germline V lookup: CDR1 LGHDT, CDR2 YNNKEL (reference sequence). The CDR3 sequence is 14 residues long. Trimming shortened V by 3 bases and J by 0 bases, and 6 bases separated the two germline ends. The CDR3, as DNA: TGTGCCAGCAGCCAGGCTCACTCTGGAAACACCATATATTTT. Protein product: CASSQAHSGNTIYF.

This clonotype was observed many times. CDR3 region: CSVGQGQETQYF. CDR3 coding DNA: TGCAGCGTTGGACAGGGGCAAGAGACCCAGTACTTC. This chain joins TRBV29-1 and TRBJ2-5, with 8 bases matching TRBD1. Germline V gene data show CDR1 as SQVTM and CDR2 as ANQGSEA. J was trimmed by 2 bases and V by 4 bases; bases with no gene match: 0. The CDR3 loop spans 12 amino acids.

This chain links TRBV23-1 with TRBJ2-7, with 8 bases aligning to TRBD1. TRBV23-1 is an ORF, and what it does is uncertain. The V and J ends lost 5 bases and 3 bases, in that order; junction bases with no gene match: 6. The CDR3 runs 14 residues. The CDR3 region has the DNA TGCGCCAGCAGTTTCCCCGGACAGGGCTACGAGCAGTACGTC. Its protein is CASSFPGQGYEQYV.

This clonotype showed up just a few times. The gene calls are TRBV20-1 and TRBJ1-6, with TRBD1 identical over 7 bases. This CDR3 is 14 amino acids long. From germline, CDR1 is DFQATT and CDR2 SNEGSKA (reference sequence). V shed 2 bases, J shed 9 bases, and the junction held 7 bases outside the gene matches. CDR3 nucleotides: TGCAGTGCTAGAAACGACAGGGATGGTTCACCCCTCCACTTT. It specifies CSARNDRDGSPLHF.

The sample holds many counts of this clonotype. The J gene is TRBJ2-2, the V gene TRBV11-2, with D uncertain. V was cut by 1 base and J by 6 bases, with 15 bases left in between. The CDR3 totals 16 residues. In germline, CDR1 is SGHAT, CDR2 FQNNGV. CDR3 in DNA: TGTGCCAGCAGCTTAGTGTATGGTATCGGCGCCGGGGAGCTGTTTTTT. Its translation is CASSLVYGIGAGELFF.

This clonotype was recorded a few times. The V gene is TRBV7-9, the J gene TRBJ1-3; no clear D gene. Trimming shortened V by 5 bases and J by 0 bases, and 8 bases separated the two germline ends. The CDR3 totals 14 residues. Germline-derived CDR1 and CDR2 are SEHNR and FQNEAQ (reference sequence). This chain's CDR3 is CASSPDHSGNTIYF. The CDR3 bases are TGTGCCAGCAGCCCTGACCACTCTGGAAACACCATATATTTT.

This clonotype has a count of ten or more. This rearrangement joins TRBV21-1 to TRBJ1-1. TRBV21-1 counts as a pseudogene. The CDR3 runs to 16 residues. This CDR3 is CASSNLLFFADTEAFF. CDR3 DNA: TGTGCCAGCAGCAACCTTCTCTTCTTCGCGGACACTGAAGCTTTCTTT.

This clonotype came up many times. This chain joins TRBV5-1 and TRBJ2-3; the D call may be TRBD1 or TRBD2 (5 bases each). CDR1 and CDR2 (germline): SGHRS, YFSETQ. V lost 3 bases, J lost 2 bases, and 13 bases lay in between. The CDR3 is 15 amino acids. The CDR3 loop reads CASSSGTAFTDTQYF. CDR3 DNA: TGCGCCAGCAGCTCCGGGACGGCTTTCACAGATACGCAGTATTTT. Using reference TRBV5-1 and TRBJ2-3 for the parts outside the CDR3, the full variable domain is KAGVTQTPRYLIKTRGQQVTLSCSPISGHRSVSWYQQTPGQGLQFLFEYFSETQRNKGNFPGRFSGRQFSNSRSEMNVSTLELGDSALYLCASSSGTAFTDTQYFGPGTRLTVL.

J is TRBJ2-1 and V is TRBV6-2 or TRBV6-3; D is possibly TRBD1 (5 bases). This CDR3 region has 15 residues. CDR1 and CDR2 from the germline V gene are MNHEY and SVGEGT. V gave up 5 bases and J gave up 7 bases, with 18 bases separating them. CDR3 amino acids: CASSPPIRGQNEQFF. DNA for the CDR3: TGTGCCAGCAGTCCCCCTATAAGGGGCCAGAATGAGCAGTTCTTC.

This clonotype was counted only a few times. This chain links TRBV6-1 with TRBJ1-3; D not certain. This CDR3 comprises 12 residues. The germline CDR1 and CDR2 sequences are MNHNS and SASEGT. V lost 8 bases and J 3 bases, leaving 8 bases between the germline ends. CDR3 coding DNA: TGTGCCAGCGTCGGACTTGGAAACACCATATATTTT. Amino acids: CASVGLGNTIYF.

This clonotype was detected a few times. The chain couples TRBV19 to TRBJ2-7; D is perhaps TRBD1 (6 bases). The CDR3 sequence is 16 residues long. Germline V gene lookup returns CDR1 LNHDA and CDR2 SQIVND (reference sequence). The germline V and J ends were trimmed by 3 bases and 0 bases, with 15 bases remaining between them. This CDR3 reads CASSILGRQVSYEQYF. The CDR3 bases are TGTGCCAGTAGTATTTTGGGGAGACAGGTCTCCTACGAGCAGTACTTC.

In its sample, this clonotype was seen many times. The chain recombines TRBV20-1 with TRBJ2-3; 7 bases fit TRBD1. Germline lookup yields CDR1 DFQATT and CDR2 SNEGSKA (reference sequence). The junction had 15 bases not matched to a gene; V was cut back by 6 bases and J by 9 bases. The CDR3 covers 14 residues. CDR3 loop: CSATHTLQGSTQYF. CDR3 DNA sequence: TGCAGTGCCACCCATACCCTACAGGGGTCAACGCAGTATTTT.